This TCR beta chain was sequenced for a study of T cell clonotyping in hematopoietic cell transplantation. On this clone: Its antigen is undetermined.

CDR3 length equals 16 residues. Trimming removed 4 bases from V and 1 base from J, with 17 bases in between. Germline V CDR1 and CDR2: SGHNT, YYREEE (reference sequence). The data were produced by immunoSEQ multiplex PCR, yet TCRdb's version contains in-frame clones alone and is incomplete. The table has over 35,000 clones, roughly 88% seen once. Study observations and caveats: Pathologically expanded recipient clonotypes increased progressively from day 30 to day 180 as diversity fell. Higher Inverse Simpson Index values in graft donor and pretransplant recipient predicted broader posttransplant TCR diversity. At the given depth, recipient repertoires were over 95% de novo clonotypes. No sorting was done, leaving CD4 and CD8 contributions mixed.

The rearrangement joins TRBV5-4 to TRBJ1-1; D may be TRBD1 (5 bases). The sequenced sample consisted of peripheral blood mononuclear cells. The receptor's source is a woman between 35 and 50 years old in good health. Some clones in this sample may be carry-over from other donors' samples. The CDR3 is CASSLSPGPKNTEAFF. CDR3 nucleotides: TGTGCCAGCAGCCTCAGTCCGGGACCCAAGAACACTGAAGCTTTCTTT.